This is a list of T cell receptor beta chains from one sample in a study of cytomegalovirus exposure and HLA in healthy donors. TCRdb's copy holds only in-frame clones and misses some; the assay was immunoSEQ multiplex PCR. The sample holds around 150,000 clones. Sequenced material: PBMCs. The source is a man between 40 and 49 years old in good health and CMV-seronegative. The CDR3 runs from the conserved cysteine through the conserved F or W. The D gene is left open where the match is weak.

D: -; V: TRBV4-2; J: TRBJ1-1; length: 16; CDR3: CASSQDLARMNTEAFF; DNA: TGTGCCAGCAGCCAAGACTTGGCCAGAATGAACACTGAAGCTTTCTTT
D: TRBD1; V: TRBV29-1; J: TRBJ1-2; length: 13; CDR3: CSVDTQGSGGYTF; DNA: TGCAGCGTTGATACACAGGGGTCGGGAGGCTACACCTTC
D: TRBD2; V: TRBV5-3; J: TRBJ2-3; length: 17; CDR3: CARSLVESGGGTDTQYF; DNA: TGTGCCAGAAGCTTGGTGGAGAGCGGGGGGGGGACGGATACGCAGTATTTT
D: -; V: TRBV27; J: TRBJ1-1; length: 13; CDR3: CASSPQGRTEAFF; DNA: TGTGCCAGCAGTCCTCAGGGGCGCACTGAAGCTTTCTTT
D: TRBD2; V: TRBV7-2; J: TRBJ2-3; length: 16; CDR3: CASSLMTSGDRGTQYF; DNA: TGTGCCAGCAGCTTAATGACTAGCGGGGACCGAGGTACGCAGTATTTT
D: TRBD1; V: TRBV4-1; J: TRBJ1-5; length: 16; CDR3: CASSQGTVFYNQPQHF; DNA: TGCGCCAGCAGCCAGGGGACAGTATTTTACAATCAGCCCCAGCATTTT
D: TRBD1; V: TRBV19; J: TRBJ2-3; length: 13; CDR3: CASSLQTGGGEYF; DNA: TGTGCCAGTAGTTTACAGACAGGGGGAGGAGAGTATTTT
D: TRBD1; V: TRBV10-3; J: TRBJ1-2; length: 15; CDR3: CAISVGTELNYGYTF; DNA: TGTGCCATCAGTGTAGGGACAGAACTAAACTATGGCTACACCTTC
D: -; V: TRBV11-2; J: TRBJ1-3; length: 16; CDR3: CASSLVSSGSGNTIYF; DNA: TGTGCCAGCAGCTTAGTCTCTTCGGGGTCTGGAAACACCATATATTTT
D: -; V: TRBV11-2; J: TRBJ2-3; length: 15; CDR3: CASSTVGGSTDTQYF; DNA: TGTGCCAGCAGCACGGTAGGAGGGAGCACAGATACGCAGTATTTT
D: TRBD2; V: TRBV7-2; J: TRBJ2-7; length: 16; CDR3: CASSTGLAGVSYEQYF; DNA: TGTGCCAGCAGCACAGGACTAGCGGGGGTTTCCTACGAGCAGTACTTC
D: -; V: TRBV6-4; J: TRBJ2-7; length: 13; CDR3: CASSDAPGYEQYF; DNA: TGTGCCAGCAGTGACGCCCCAGGGTACGAGCAGTACTTC
D: -; V: TRBV18; J: TRBJ2-2; length: 15; CDR3: CASSPLREGTGELFF; DNA: TGTGCCAGCTCCCCCCTGAGGGAAGGCACCGGGGAGCTGTTTTTT
D: -; V: TRBV5-6; J: TRBJ1-1; length: 15; CDR3: CASSLVTGMNTEAFF; DNA: TGTGCCAGCAGCTTAGTAACAGGGATGAACACTGAAGCTTTCTTT
D: TRBD1; V: TRBV19; J: TRBJ2-2; length: 15; CDR3: CASSMGQTNTGELFF; DNA: TGTGCCAGTAGTATGGGACAGACTAACACCGGGGAGCTGTTTTTT
D: TRBD1; V: TRBV5-1; J: TRBJ2-3; length: 14; CDR3: CASSPGQHTDTQYF; DNA: TGCGCCAGCAGCCCGGGACAGCACACAGATACGCAGTATTTT
D: TRBD2; V: TRBV5-1; J: TRBJ2-1; length: 17; CDR3: CASSLVGTSGGYNEQFF; DNA: TGCGCCAGCAGCTTGGTAGGGACTAGCGGGGGCTACAATGAGCAGTTCTTC
D: -; V: TRBV27; J: TRBJ1-6; length: 14; CDR3: CASSLQEGRSPLHF; DNA: TGTGCCAGCAGTTTACAGGAGGGTAGATCACCCCTCCACTTT
D: TRBD1; V: TRBV7-9; J: TRBJ2-4; length: 14; CDR3: CASSTREQGNIQYF; DNA: TGTGCCAGCAGTACTCGCGAACAGGGGAACATTCAGTACTTC
D: TRBD1; V: TRBV7-9; J: TRBJ1-5; length: 15; CDR3: CASSSDRGANQPQHF; DNA: TGTGCCAGCAGCTCTGACAGGGGCGCGAATCAGCCCCAGCATTTT
D: TRBD1; V: TRBV28; J: TRBJ2-2; length: 13; CDR3: CAGSEGATGELFF; DNA: TGTGCCGGGTCTGAGGGGGCGACCGGGGAGCTGTTTTTT
D: -; V: TRBV4-3; J: TRBJ2-3; length: 15; CDR3: CASSQERGSTDTQYF; DNA: TGCGCCAGCAGCCAAGAGAGGGGGAGCACAGATACGCAGTATTTT
D: -; V: TRBV29-1; J: TRBJ1-2; length: 13; CDR3: CSVETGGVYGYTF; DNA: TGCAGCGTTGAAACGGGGGGGGTATATGGCTACACCTTC
D: TRBD1; V: TRBV11-2; J: TRBJ2-3; length: 16; CDR3: CASSSLGQGTTDTQYF; DNA: TGTGCCAGCAGCTCACTCGGACAGGGCACCACAGATACGCAGTATTTT
D: -; V: TRBV7-9; J: TRBJ2-4; length: 13; CDR3: CASRNDSVNIQYF; DNA: TGTGCCAGCAGGAACGACAGTGTGAACATTCAGTACTTC
D: TRBD1; V: TRBV5-1; J: TRBJ2-3; length: 17; CDR3: CASSLGMGQGPTDTQYF; DNA: TGCGCCAGCAGCTTGGGGATGGGACAGGGGCCCACAGATACGCAGTATTTT
D: TRBD1; V: TRBV7-3; J: TRBJ1-1; length: 14; CDR3: CASSPQGADTEAFF; DNA: TGTGCCAGCAGCCCACAGGGGGCCGACACTGAAGCTTTCTTT
D: TRBD1; V: TRBV4-2; J: TRBJ1-2; length: 14; CDR3: CASSGADRVYGYTF; DNA: TGTGCCAGCAGCGGAGCGGACAGGGTCTATGGCTACACCTTC
D: -; V: TRBV27; J: TRBJ2-7; length: 14; CDR3: CASSRGVGLYEQYF; DNA: TGTGCCAGCAGTCGAGGCGTGGGGCTCTACGAGCAGTACTTC